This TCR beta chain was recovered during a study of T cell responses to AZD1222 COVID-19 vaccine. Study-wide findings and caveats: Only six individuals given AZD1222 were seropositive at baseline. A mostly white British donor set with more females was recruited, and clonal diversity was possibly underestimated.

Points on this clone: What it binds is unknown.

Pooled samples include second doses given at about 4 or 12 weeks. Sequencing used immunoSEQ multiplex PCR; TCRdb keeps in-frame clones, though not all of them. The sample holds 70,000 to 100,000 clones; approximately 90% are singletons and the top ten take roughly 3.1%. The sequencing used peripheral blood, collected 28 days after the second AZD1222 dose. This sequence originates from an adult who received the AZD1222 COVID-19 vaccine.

The CDR3 DNA follows: TGCAGCGTTGAAGGGGATACGCAGAGATTGAACACTGAAGCTTTCTTT. Encoded protein: CSVEGDTQRLNTEAFF. V usage is TRBV29-1 and J usage is TRBJ1-1; no firm D call. CDR1 and CDR2 from the germline V gene are SQVTM and ANQGSEA. The CDR3 extends over 16 amino acids. V was shortened by 1 base and J by 0 bases, with 15 bases between the two germline ends. The entire variable domain, with the rest obtained from reference TRBV29-1 and TRBJ1-1, is as follows: SAVISQKPSRDICQRGTSLTIQCQVDSQVTMMFWYRQQPGQSLTLIATANQGSEATYESGFVIDKFPISRPNLTFSTLTVSNMSPEDSSIYLCSVEGDTQRLNTEAFFGQGTRLTVV.